One and the same sample provided the 20 T cell receptor beta chains below, sequenced in a study of blood T cell repertoires in COVID-19. Some clones are missing from TCRdb's copy, which holds only in-frame ones; the method was immunoSEQ multiplex PCR. The sample consists of 250,000 to 400,000 clones, 70% to 90% of them appearing once. The sequencing sample was made of peripheral blood. The receptors derive from a woman in her twenties or thirties with COVID-19, enrolled during active disease.

This clone occurred once. The chain recombines TRBV3-1 (or the pseudogene TRBV3-2) with TRBJ2-5; TRBD2 might be the D (7 bases). CDR1 and CDR2 (germline): LGHDT, YNNKEL (reference sequence). This CDR3 has 13 residues. V shed 5 bases and J shed 5 bases, with 12 bases lying between them. This CDR3 reads CASSLGGVETQYF. The CDR3 nucleotides are TGTGCCAGCAGCTTAGGGGGGGTGGAGACCCAGTACTTC.

The chain links TRBV24-1 to TRBJ2-7; tentative D call: TRBD1 (5 bases). Germline V gene data show CDR1 as KGHDR and CDR2 as SFDVKD. The CDR3 is 14 residues long. Between the trimmed V and J ends, which lost 0 bases and 4 bases, there was a span of 9 bases. Here the CDR3 DNA reads TGTGCCACCAGTGATTTGTCAGGGATTTACGAGCAGTACTTC. Its protein is CATSDLSGIYEQYF.

This clone was picked up one time. The chain links TRBV21-1 to TRBJ2-6; TRBD1 is the table's D call, not checked against the DNA. TRBV21-1 is a pseudogene. The CDR3 covers 18 residues. The DNA of the CDR3 is TGTGCCAGCAGCAAAGTTCCCCCCAAAAACTCTGGGGCCAACGTCCTGACTTTC. The encoded protein is CASSKVPPKNSGANVLTF.

The chain couples TRBV15 to TRBJ2-3; 8 nucleotides agree with TRBD2. CDR1 is LNHNV and CDR2 is YYDKDF in the germline V gene (reference sequence). This CDR3 is 17 amino acids long. The ends lost 0 bases at V and 2 bases at J; junction bases unmatched: 7. CDR3 residues: CATSRDLNGGATDTQYF. In DNA form, the CDR3 reads TGTGCCACCAGCAGAGATCTGAACGGGGGGGCCACAGATACGCAGTATTTT.

The chain uses TRBV7-2 and TRBJ2-2; tentative D call: TRBD2 (6 bases). The length of the CDR3 is 12 residues. V was trimmed by 5 bases and J by 7 bases, leaving 8 bases between them. CDR1 SGHTA and CDR2 FQGNSA come from the germline V gene. CDR3 in amino acids: CASSQTSGELFF. The CDR3 DNA is TGTGCCAGCAGCCAGACTAGCGGGGAGCTGTTTTTT.

The V gene is TRBV6-2 or TRBV6-3, the J gene TRBJ1-1; 9 positions agree with TRBD1. The CDR3 sequence is 18 residues long. Germline assignment: CDR1 MNHEY and CDR2 SVGEGT. Losses at the gene ends were 5 bases for V and 4 bases for J; bases not matched to a gene: 17. The DNA of the CDR3 is TGTGCCAGCAGTCGCGCGGGACAGGGAGGAATTGTGGTCACTGAAGCTTTCTTT. This gives the protein CASSRAGQGGIVVTEAFF.

The V call is TRBV6-5, the J call TRBJ1-2, with 7 bases matching TRBD1. The CDR3 extends over 14 amino acids. V lost 10 bases, J lost 0 bases, and 8 bases stayed unmatched. In germline, CDR1 is MNHEY, CDR2 SVGAGI. The CDR3 sequence is CATEGALANYGYTF. CDR3 in DNA: TGTGCCACCGAGGGGGCGCTAGCTAACTATGGCTACACCTTC.

The rearrangement joins TRBV12-3 or TRBV12-4 to TRBJ1-2; D is ambiguous. The CDR3 has 12 residues. V was pared by 6 bases and J by 10 bases, with 15 bases between. In nucleotides, the CDR3 is TGTGCCAGCAGGTCCGTCGGGGATGTCTACACCTTC. It is translated as CASRSVGDVYTF.

This chain joins TRBV3-1 (or the pseudogene TRBV3-2) and TRBJ2-5; 9 nucleotides align to TRBD2. The germline gives CDR1 LGHDT, CDR2 YNNKEL (reference sequence). This CDR3 is built from 12 residues. The junction had 4 bases not matched to a gene; V was cut back by 5 bases and J by 9 bases. CDR3 sequence reads: CASSLAGVAQYF. Here the CDR3 DNA reads TGTGCCAGCAGCTTAGCGGGGGTGGCCCAGTACTTC.

The chain employs TRBV18 and TRBJ1-5; D uncertain. The CDR3 has 15 amino acids. Germline V gene sequence: CDR1 KGHSH, CDR2 LQKENI. V shed 1 base and J shed 6 bases, with 13 bases lying between them. The CDR3 loop reads CASSPRQSEGQPQHF. The CDR3 coding sequence is TGTGCCAGCTCACCACGGCAAAGTGAGGGTCAGCCCCAGCATTTT.

CDR3 nucleotides: TGTGCCAGCAGCTTGGCGGGGAACTATGGCTACACCTTC. The encoded protein is CASSLAGNYGYTF. This chain uses TRBV5-4 with TRBJ1-2; D is ambiguous. V lost 0 bases and J 2 bases, leaving 5 bases between the germline ends. Germline CDR1 and CDR2: SGHNT and YYREEE (reference sequence). CDR3 length equals 13 residues.

This clone was picked up one time. The chain employs TRBV6-5 and TRBJ2-7, with 10 bases identical to TRBD1. The J segment lost 4 bases and the V segment lost 7 bases, leaving 7 bases of the junction unmatched. The germline V gene has CDR1 MNHEY and CDR2 SVGAGI. The CDR3 runs to 14 residues. CDR3 amino acids: CASNTGTGVYEQYV. DNA of the CDR3: TGTGCCAGCAACACGGGGACAGGGGTTTACGAGCAGTACGTC.

The V and J genes are TRBV7-9 and TRBJ1-2, with TRBD1 matching 10 bases. The trim removed 5 bases at V and 4 bases at J, leaving 4 bases unmatched. CDR1 and CDR2 (germline): SEHNR, FQNEAQ (reference sequence). The CDR3 contains 14 residues. The CDR3 bases are TGTGCCAGCAGCCGACAGGGGGCGAGCTATGGCTACACCTTC. It yields the protein CASSRQGASYGYTF.

The rearrangement uses TRBV2 and TRBJ2-1; D remains unclear. CDR1 is SNHLY, CDR2 FYNNEI, per germline. CDR3 length: 15 amino acids. Trimming removed 2 bases at V and 1 base at J, with 9 bases between. The CDR3 coding sequence is TGTGCCAGCAGTGAACAGGAAGATTCCTACAATGAGCAGTTCTTC. This codes for CASSEQEDSYNEQFF. Together with reference TRBV2 and TRBJ2-1, the CDR3 gives the full variable domain: EPEVTQTPSHQVTQMGQEVILRCVPISNHLYFYWYRQILGQKVEFLVSFYNNEISEKSEIFDDQFSVERPDGSNFTLKIRSTKLEDSAMYFCASSEQEDSYNEQFFGPGTRLTVL.

This clone was counted only a few times. This chain joins TRBV4-1 and TRBJ2-2, with 7 positions matching TRBD2. The germline V gene encodes CDR1 MGHRA and CDR2 YSYEKL. This CDR3 has 17 amino acids. Trimming took 0 bases from V and 5 from J; bases not matched to a gene: 9. The CDR3: CASSQDPLADNTGELFF. The DNA of the CDR3 is TGCGCCAGCAGCCAAGATCCGCTAGCGGATAATACCGGGGAGCTGTTTTTT.

The J gene is TRBJ1-5, the V gene TRBV5-6; no clear D gene. Germline V gene sequence: CDR1 SGHDT, CDR2 YYEEEE. The CDR3 spans 14 residues. V shed 1 base and J shed 7 bases, with 12 bases lying between them. This CDR3 is CASSLSVTGQPQHF. The CDR3 DNA is TGTGCCAGCAGCTTGTCGGTGACGGGGCAGCCCCAGCATTTT.

The chain uses TRBV3-1 (or the pseudogene TRBV3-2) and TRBJ2-3; TRBD1 is a possible D gene (6 bases). CDR3 size: 16 residues. The germline CDR1 and CDR2 sequences are LGHDT and YNNKEL (reference sequence). V was cut by 4 bases and J by 3 bases, with 17 bases left in between. CDR3 residues: CASSPQGLKGTDTQYF. The CDR3 DNA reads as TGTGCCAGCAGCCCACAGGGTCTCAAGGGGACAGATACGCAGTATTTT.

V gene TRBV27 combines with J gene TRBJ1-4, with 7 bases matching TRBD1. Germline lookup yields CDR1 MNHEY and CDR2 SMNVEV (reference sequence). The CDR3 totals 13 residues. V was clipped by 8 bases and J by 6 bases; unmatched bases: 6. In DNA, the CDR3 is TGTGCCAGCTCGCGCCAGGGGGATGAAAAACTGTTTTTT. Translating gives CASSRQGDEKLFF.

The chain joins TRBV5-1 to TRBJ2-7; 11 bases fit TRBD1. The CDR3 is 16 residues long. Germline V gene lookup returns CDR1 SGHRS and CDR2 YFSETQ. V lost 0 bases and J lost 2; bases outside the gene matches: 4. CDR3 sequence reads: CASSLAGTGGAYEQYF. CDR3 in DNA: TGCGCCAGCAGCTTGGCCGGGACAGGGGGGGCCTACGAGCAGTACTTC.

V and J are TRBV2 and TRBJ2-1; 7 nucleotides line up with TRBD1. After removal of 6 bases from V and 4 bases from J, the junction contained 6 bases not matched to a gene. CDR1 is SNHLY and CDR2 is FYNNEI in the germline V gene. The CDR3 extends over 14 amino acids. The CDR3 region is CASRFGTDYNEQFF. CDR3 in DNA: TGTGCCAGCAGATTCGGGACAGATTACAATGAGCAGTTCTTC.